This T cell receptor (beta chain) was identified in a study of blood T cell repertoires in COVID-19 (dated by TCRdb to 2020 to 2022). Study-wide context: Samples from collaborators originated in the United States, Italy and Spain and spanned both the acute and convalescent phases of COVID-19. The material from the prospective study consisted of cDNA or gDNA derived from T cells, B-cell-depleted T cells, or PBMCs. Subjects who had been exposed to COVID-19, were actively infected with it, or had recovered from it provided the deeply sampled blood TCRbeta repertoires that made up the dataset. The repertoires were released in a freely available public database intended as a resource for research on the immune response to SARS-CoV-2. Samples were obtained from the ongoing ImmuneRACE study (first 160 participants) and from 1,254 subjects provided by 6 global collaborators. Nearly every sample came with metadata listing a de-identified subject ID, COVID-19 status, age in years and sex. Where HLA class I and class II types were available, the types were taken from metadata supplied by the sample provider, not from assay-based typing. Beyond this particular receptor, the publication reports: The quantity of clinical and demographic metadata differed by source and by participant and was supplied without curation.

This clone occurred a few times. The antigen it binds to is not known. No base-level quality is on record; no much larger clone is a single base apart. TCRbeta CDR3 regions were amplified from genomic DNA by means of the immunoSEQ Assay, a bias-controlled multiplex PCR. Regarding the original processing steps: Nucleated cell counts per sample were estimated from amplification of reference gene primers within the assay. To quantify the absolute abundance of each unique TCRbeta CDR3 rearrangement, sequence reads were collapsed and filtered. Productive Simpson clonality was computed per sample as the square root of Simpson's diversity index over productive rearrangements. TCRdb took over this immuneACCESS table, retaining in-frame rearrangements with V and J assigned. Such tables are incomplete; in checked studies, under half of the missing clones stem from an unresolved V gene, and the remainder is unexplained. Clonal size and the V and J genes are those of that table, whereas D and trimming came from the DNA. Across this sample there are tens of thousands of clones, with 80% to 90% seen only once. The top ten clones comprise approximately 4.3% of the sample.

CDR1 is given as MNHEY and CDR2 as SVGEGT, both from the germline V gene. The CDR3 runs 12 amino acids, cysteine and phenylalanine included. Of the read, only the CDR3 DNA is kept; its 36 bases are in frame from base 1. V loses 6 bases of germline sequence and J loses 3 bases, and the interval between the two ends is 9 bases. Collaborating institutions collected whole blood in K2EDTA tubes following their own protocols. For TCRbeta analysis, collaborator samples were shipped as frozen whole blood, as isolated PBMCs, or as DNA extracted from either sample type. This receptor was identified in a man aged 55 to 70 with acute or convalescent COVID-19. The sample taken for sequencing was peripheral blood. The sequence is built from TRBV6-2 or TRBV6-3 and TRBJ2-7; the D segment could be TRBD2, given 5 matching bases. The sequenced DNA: TGTGCCAGCAGCTCCGGGAACTACGAGCAGTACTTC. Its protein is CASSSGNYEQYF.